The T cell receptor (beta chain) under discussion was sequenced for a study of cytomegalovirus exposure and HLA in healthy donors. On the study more broadly: Unique TCR beta sequences numbering some 120 million came from 150 million to 200 million T cells in an earlier analysis. Study-wide results and caveats: Most subjects' HLA-A and HLA-B alleles were reportedly predicted from TCR beta sequences. For cytomegalovirus status, the classifier reportedly gave diagnoses with high specificity and sensitivity.

PCR used 60 Vbeta primers and 13 Jbeta primers. Sequencing was performed with immunoSEQ multiplex PCR; in TCRdb, only in-frame clones are kept and a portion is missing. Of around 88,000 clones listed, under 85% are singletons. Healthy bone marrow donors made up the cohort. Germline V gives CDR1 SGHRS, CDR2 YFSETQ. Between the trimmed V and J ends, which lost 0 bases and 6 bases, there was a span of 5 bases. This CDR3 has 12 amino acids. Notes on this clone: The antigen remains undetermined.

This chain links TRBV5-1 with TRBJ2-3, with D perhaps matching TRBD1 (5 bases). Specimen: PBMCs. The sequence derives from a woman aged 35 to 49 in good health and CMV-seropositive. The CDR3 sequence is CASSLGGDTQYF. CDR3 nucleotides: TGCGCCAGCAGCTTGGGGGGCGATACGCAGTATTTT.